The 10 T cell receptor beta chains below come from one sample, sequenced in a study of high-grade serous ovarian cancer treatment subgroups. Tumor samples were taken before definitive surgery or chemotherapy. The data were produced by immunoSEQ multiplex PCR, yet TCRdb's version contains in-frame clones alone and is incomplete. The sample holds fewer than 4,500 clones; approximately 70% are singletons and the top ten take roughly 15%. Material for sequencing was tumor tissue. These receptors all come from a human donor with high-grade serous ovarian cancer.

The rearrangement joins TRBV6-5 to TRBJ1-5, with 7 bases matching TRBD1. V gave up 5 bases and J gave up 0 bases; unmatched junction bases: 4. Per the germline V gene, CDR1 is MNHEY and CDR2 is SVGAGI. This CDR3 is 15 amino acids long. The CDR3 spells CASSTQGNSNQPQHF. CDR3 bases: TGTGCCAGCAGTACACAGGGGAATAGCAATCAGCCCCAGCATTTT.

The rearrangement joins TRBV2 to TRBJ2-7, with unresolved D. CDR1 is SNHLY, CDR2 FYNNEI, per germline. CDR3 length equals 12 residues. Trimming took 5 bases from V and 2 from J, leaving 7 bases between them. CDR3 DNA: TGTGCCAGCAGTCTAGTGACCTACGAGCAGTACGTC. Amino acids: CASSLVTYEQYV.

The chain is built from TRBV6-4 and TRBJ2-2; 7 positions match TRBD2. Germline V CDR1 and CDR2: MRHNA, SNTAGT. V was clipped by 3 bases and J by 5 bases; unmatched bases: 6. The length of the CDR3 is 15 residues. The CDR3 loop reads CASSESGLTTGELFF. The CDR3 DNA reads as TGTGCCAGCAGTGAGTCGGGACTAACAACCGGGGAGCTGTTTTTT.

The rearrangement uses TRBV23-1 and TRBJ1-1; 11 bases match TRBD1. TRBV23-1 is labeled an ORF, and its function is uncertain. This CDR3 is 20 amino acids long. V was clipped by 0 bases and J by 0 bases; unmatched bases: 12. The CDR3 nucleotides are TGCGCCAGCAGTCAATCGATCTTGGGGGACAGGGGGTCCATGAACACTGAAGCTTTCTTT. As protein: CASSQSILGDRGSMNTEAFF.

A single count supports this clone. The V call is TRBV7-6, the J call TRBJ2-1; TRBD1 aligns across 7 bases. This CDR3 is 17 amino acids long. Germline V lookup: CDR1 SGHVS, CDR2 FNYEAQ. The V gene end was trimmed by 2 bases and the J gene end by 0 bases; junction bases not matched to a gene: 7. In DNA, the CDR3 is TGTGCCAGCAGCTTATTGGTTCAGGGGGACTCCTACAATGAGCAGTTCTTC. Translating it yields CASSLLVQGDSYNEQFF.

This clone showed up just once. CDR3 region: CASSVKGARTEAFF. CDR3 in DNA: TGTGCCAGCAGTGTAAAGGGGGCAAGAACTGAAGCTTTCTTT. V gene TRBV2 combines with J gene TRBJ1-1, with TRBD1 identical over 7 bases. V trimming: 4 bases; J trimming: 5 bases; junction bases outside the gene matches: 7. This CDR3 has 14 residues. In germline, CDR1 is SNHLY, CDR2 FYNNEI.

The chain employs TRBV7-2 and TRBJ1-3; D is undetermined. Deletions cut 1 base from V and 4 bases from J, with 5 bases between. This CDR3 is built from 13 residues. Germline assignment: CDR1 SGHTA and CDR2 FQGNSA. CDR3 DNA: TGTGCCAGCAGCTTAGTTCAGGGAAACACCATATATTTT. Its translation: CASSLVQGNTIYF.

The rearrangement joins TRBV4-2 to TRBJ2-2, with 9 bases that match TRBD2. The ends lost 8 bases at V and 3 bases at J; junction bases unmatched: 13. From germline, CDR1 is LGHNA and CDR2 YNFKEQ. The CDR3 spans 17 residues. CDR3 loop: CASLGTSQKPYTGELFF. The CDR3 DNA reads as TGTGCCAGCCTTGGGACTAGCCAGAAACCATACACCGGGGAGCTGTTTTTT.

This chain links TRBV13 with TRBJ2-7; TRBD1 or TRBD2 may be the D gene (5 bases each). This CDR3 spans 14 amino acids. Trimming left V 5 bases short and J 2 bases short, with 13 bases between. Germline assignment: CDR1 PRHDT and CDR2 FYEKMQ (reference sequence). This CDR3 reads CASSPWDGTYEQYF. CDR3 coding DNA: TGTGCCAGCAGCCCCTGGGACGGTACCTACGAGCAGTACTTC.

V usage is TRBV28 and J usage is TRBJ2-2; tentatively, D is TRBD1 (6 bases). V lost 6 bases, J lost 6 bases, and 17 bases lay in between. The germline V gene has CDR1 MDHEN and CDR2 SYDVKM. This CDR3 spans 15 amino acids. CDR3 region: CASSISGQPPGELFF. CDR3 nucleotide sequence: TGTGCCAGCAGCATTTCCGGACAGCCCCCCGGGGAGCTGTTTTTT.